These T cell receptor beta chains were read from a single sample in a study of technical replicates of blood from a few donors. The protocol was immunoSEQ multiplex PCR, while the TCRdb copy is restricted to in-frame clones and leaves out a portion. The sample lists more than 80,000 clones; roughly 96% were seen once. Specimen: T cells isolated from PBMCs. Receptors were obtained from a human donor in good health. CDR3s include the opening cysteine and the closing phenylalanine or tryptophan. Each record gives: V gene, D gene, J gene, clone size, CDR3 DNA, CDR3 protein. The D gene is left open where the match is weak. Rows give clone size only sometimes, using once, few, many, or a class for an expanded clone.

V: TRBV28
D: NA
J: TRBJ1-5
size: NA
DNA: TGTGCCAGCAGTTCTCAGGGGTACCGCAATCAGCCCCAGCATTTT
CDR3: CASSSQGYRNQPQHF

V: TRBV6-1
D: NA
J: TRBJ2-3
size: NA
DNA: TGTGCCAGCAGTGAAGGGCAGGTAGAGACAGATACGCAGTATTTT
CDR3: CASSEGQVETDTQYF

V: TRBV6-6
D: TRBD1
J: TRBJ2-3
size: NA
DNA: TGTGCCAGCAGTTACCCGACAGGGTTGGATACGCAGTATTTT
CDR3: CASSYPTGLDTQYF

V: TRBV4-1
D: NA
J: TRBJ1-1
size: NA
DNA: TGCGCCAGCAGCCAGCAGGGTGAAGCTTTCTTT
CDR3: CASSQQGEAFF

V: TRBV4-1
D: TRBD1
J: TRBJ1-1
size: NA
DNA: TGCGCCAGCAGCCATATAGTCAGGGGGACTGAAGCTTTCTTT
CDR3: CASSHIVRGTEAFF

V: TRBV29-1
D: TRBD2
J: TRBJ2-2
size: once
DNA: TGCAGCGTTCAGCGGGAGAATGCCGGGGAGCTGTTTTTT
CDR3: CSVQRENAGELFF

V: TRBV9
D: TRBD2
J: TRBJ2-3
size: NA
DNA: TGTGCCAGCAGTTCCGAAGCGGGATATACCACAGATACGCAGTATTTT
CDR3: CASSSEAGYTTDTQYF

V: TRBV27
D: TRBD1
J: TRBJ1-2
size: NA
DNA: TGTGCCAGCAGTTCGCCTTCGACAGGGGACGGCTACACCTTC
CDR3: CASSSPSTGDGYTF

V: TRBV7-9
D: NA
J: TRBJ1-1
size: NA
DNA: TGTGCCAGCAGCTCCCCCGGTTATAGACTGAGGGACACTGAAGCTTTCTTT
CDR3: CASSSPGYRLRDTEAFF

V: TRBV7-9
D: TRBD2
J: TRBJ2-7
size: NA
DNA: TGTGCCAGCAGCTTAAAAGGGCGCGGGGGTCCAACCTACGAGCAGTACTTC
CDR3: CASSLKGRGGPTYEQYF

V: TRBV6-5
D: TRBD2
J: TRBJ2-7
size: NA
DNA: TGTGCCAGCAGGTTACCGGGACTAGCGGGAGACGAGCAGTACTTC
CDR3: CASRLPGLAGDEQYF

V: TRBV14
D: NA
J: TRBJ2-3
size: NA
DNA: TGTGCCAGCAGCCAAGATCTCGGAGCATCAGATACGCAGTATTTT
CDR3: CASSQDLGASDTQYF

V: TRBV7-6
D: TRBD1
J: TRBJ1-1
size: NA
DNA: TGTGCCAGCAGCCCACAGGGGCAGATGACTGAAGCTTTCTTT
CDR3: CASSPQGQMTEAFF

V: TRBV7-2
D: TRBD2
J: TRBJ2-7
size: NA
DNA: TGTGCCAGCAGAAGAGAGCGGGATACTTACGAGCAGTACTTC
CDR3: CASRRERDTYEQYF

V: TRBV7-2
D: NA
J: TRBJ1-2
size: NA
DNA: TGTGCCAGCAGCTTAGGAGGGATAACATGGGGCTACACCTTC
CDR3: CASSLGGITWGYTF

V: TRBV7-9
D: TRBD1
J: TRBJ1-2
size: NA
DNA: TGTGCCAGCAGCTTGGGCTCCGGGACAGGGTCCGGCTACACCTTC
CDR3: CASSLGSGTGSGYTF

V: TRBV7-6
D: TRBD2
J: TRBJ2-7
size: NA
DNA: TGTGCCAGCAGCTTAGGGTCTAGCGGGAGGCAAAGCGAGCAGTACTTC
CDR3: CASSLGSSGRQSEQYF

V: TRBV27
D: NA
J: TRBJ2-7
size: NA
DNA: TGTGCCAGCAGACCGACCAGGCCCTACGAGCAGTACTTC
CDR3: CASRPTRPYEQYF

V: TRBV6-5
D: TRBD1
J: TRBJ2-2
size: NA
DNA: TGTGCCAGCAGTCCGACAGGGGAGAACACCGGGGAGCTGTTTTTT
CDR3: CASSPTGENTGELFF

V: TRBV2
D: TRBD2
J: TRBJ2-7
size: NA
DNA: TGTGCCAGCAGTGTCCCTGGGCGGGAGTTGTCTTACGAGCAGTACTTC
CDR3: CASSVPGRELSYEQYF

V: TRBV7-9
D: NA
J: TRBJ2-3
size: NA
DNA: TGTGCCAGCAGCTTAGAGGGCCTCCCAGGGCCAGATACGCAGTATTTT
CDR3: CASSLEGLPGPDTQYF

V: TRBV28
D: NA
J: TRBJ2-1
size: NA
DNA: TGTGCCAGCAGTGGGACAAGTAATGAGCAGTTCTTC
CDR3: CASSGTSNEQFF

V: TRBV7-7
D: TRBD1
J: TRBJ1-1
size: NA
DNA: TGTGCTAGCAGCTTAGGACAGGGGACTGAAGCTTTCTTT
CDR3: CASSLGQGTEAFF

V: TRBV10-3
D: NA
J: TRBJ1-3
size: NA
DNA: TGTGCCATCAGTGACCGGGCAGGGGAGACCACCATATATTTT
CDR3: CAISDRAGETTIYF

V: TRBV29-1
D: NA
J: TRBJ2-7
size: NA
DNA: TGCAGCGTTGAAGATCTTCGCGGCCTGAGCTCCTACGAGCAGTACTTC
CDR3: CSVEDLRGLSSYEQYF

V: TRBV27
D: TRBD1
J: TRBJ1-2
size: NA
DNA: TGTGCCAGCACCCGCCGGGGCAGGGGGAATGGCTACACCTTC
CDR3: CASTRRGRGNGYTF

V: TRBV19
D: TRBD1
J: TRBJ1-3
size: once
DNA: TGTGCCAGTAGTATTCGACAGGGGACTTACAACTCTGGAAACACCATATATTTT
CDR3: CASSIRQGTYNSGNTIYF

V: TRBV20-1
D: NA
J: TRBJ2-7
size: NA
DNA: TGCAGTGCTTCGAGGGGGGGGGAGCAGTACTTC
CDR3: CSASRGGEQYF

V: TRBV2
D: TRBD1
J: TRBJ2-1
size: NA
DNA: TGTGCCAGCAGTGAGAGAGGGACAGGGAGTCGCTCCTACAATGAGCAGTTCTTC
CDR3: CASSERGTGSRSYNEQFF

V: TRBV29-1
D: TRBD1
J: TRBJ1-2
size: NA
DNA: TGCAGCGTTGAAGACGACAGGGGTTTCGACTATGGCTACACCTTC
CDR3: CSVEDDRGFDYGYTF

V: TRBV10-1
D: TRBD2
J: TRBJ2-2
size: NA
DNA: TGCGCCAGCAGTTTAGCGGGAGACACCGGGGAGCTGTTTTTT
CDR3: CASSLAGDTGELFF

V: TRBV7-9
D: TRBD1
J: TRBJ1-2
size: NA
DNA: TGTGCCAGCAGCCAGCGGGACAGGACCTACTATGGCTACACCTTC
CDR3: CASSQRDRTYYGYTF

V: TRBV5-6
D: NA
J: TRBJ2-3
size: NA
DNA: TGTGCCAGCAGCATCCGACAGGTCGGGGGCACAGATACGCAGTATTTT
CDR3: CASSIRQVGGTDTQYF

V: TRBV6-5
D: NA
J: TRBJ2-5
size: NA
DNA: TGTGCCAGCAGACCCGGAGTGCACGAAGAGACCCAGTACTTC
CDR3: CASRPGVHEETQYF

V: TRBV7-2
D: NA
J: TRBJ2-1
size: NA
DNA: TGTGCCAGCAGCTTATCAGTAGCGCCAAACAATGAGCAGTTCTTC
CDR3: CASSLSVAPNNEQFF

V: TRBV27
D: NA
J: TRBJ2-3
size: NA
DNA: TGTGCCAGCAGTTTTTTCAGTTTAACAGATACGCAGTATTTT
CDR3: CASSFFSLTDTQYF

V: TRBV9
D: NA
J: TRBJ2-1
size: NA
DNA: TGTGCCAGCAGCGTAGGAGGGTCGGGGTACAATGAGCAGTTCTTC
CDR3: CASSVGGSGYNEQFF

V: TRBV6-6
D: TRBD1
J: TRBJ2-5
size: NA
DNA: TGTGCCAGCAGCCCGACAGGGAGTGAGACCCAGTACTTC
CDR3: CASSPTGSETQYF

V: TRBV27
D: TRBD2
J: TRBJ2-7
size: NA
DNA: TGTGCCAGCAGTTTAGGTGGGAGGGCCGCTAGTGGCGAGCAGTACTTC
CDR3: CASSLGGRAASGEQYF

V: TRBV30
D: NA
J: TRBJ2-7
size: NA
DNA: TGTGCCTGGACAGGGGTTGGGGGTTACGAGCAGTACTTC
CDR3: CAWTGVGGYEQYF